This TCR beta chain was identified in a study of T-cell memory formation after mild COVID-19. The germline V and J ends were trimmed by 3 bases and 0 bases, with 8 bases remaining between them. Germline V CDR1 and CDR2: MGHRA, YSYEKL. The length of the CDR3 is 14 residues. On this clonotype itself: The antigen remains undetermined.

Using constant-segment primers, 5'RACE produced TCR alpha and TCR beta cDNA libraries carrying sample barcodes and UMIs. One entry per CDR3 protein, called by TCRdb with MiXCR from the 5' RACE reads. This table holds roughly 250,000 distinct CDR3 sequences, over 15% found once. The study, taken as a whole, reports: Clonal second-wave expansions that peaked on day 37 had unconfirmed SARS-CoV-2 specificity. Day 15 to 85 contracting clones showed balanced CD4/CD8; later expanders leaned CD4+.

The chain is built from TRBV4-1 and TRBJ1-1; D ambiguous. What was sequenced was PBMCs or a T cell subset sorted from them (not recorded which). This receptor was obtained from a man between 18 and 35 years old who had mild COVID-19 (a few samples of this study predate the infection). Cell type and time point are not known. CDR3 loop: CASSHNIMNTEAFF. CDR3 coding DNA: TGCGCCAGCAGCCACAACATCATGAACACTGAAGCTTTCTTT.